This T cell receptor beta chain was retrieved from a study of blood T cell repertoires in COVID-19. Study-wide background: Recovered status applied to Cohort 3 donors who had two consecutive negative PCRs. It also applied to those with clearance or with symptom resolution. The analysed material was cDNA or gDNA that came from T cells, B-cell-depleted T cells, or PBMCs.

Trimming took off 3 bases at V and 7 bases at J, with 11 bases between the two ends. This CDR3 contains 14 residues. Per the germline V gene, CDR1 is SGHRS and CDR2 is YFSETQ. Profiling relied on immunoSEQ multiplex PCR, and the TCRdb table lists in-frame clones only, not all of them. The sample includes 350,000 to 450,000 clones, around 87% of them seen just once. All enrollees were about 18 to 89 years old and from 24 US areas. Self-reported history from a screening survey and questionnaire set each donor's cohort. The chain uses TRBV5-1 and TRBJ1-6; perhaps TRBD1 as D (5 bases). The TCR originated in a man aged 40-49 years in a cohort exposed to, infected with or recovered from COVID-19 (not recorded which). Material for sequencing was PBMCs or T cells enriched from blood (not recorded which). The CDR3 DNA reads TGCGCCAGCAGCTCACGACAGTTAAATTCACCCCTCCACTTT. Protein sequence: CASSSRQLNSPLHF. Full variable domain (remainder filled in from reference TRBV5-1 and TRBJ1-6): KAGVTQTPRYLIKTRGQQVTLSCSPISGHRSVSWYQQTPGQGLQFLFEYFSETQRNKGNFPGRFSGRQFSNSRSEMNVSTLELGDSALYLCASSSRQLNSPLHFGNGTRLTVT.